Here is one T cell receptor beta chain with its context. Its specificity is not known. This sample is part of a study of CD8+ T cells in alopecia areata. Study background: Treatment of the treated patients consisted of oral tofacitinib, 5 to 10 mg twice daily. Treated patients' severity was scored by percentage of affected scalp area.

Treatment noted: oral pan-JAK inhibitor, 5-10 mg twice daily. Alopecia areata patients gave lesional scalp punch biopsies and peripheral blood samples. Sequencing templates came from extracted RNA that was reverse transcribed into cDNA. The table came from immunoSEQ multiplex PCR; TCRdb's copy has only in-frame clones and leaves some out. The sample carries roughly 200,000 clones, around two fifths recorded once. Germline V gene sequence: CDR1 MGHRA, CDR2 YSYEKL. The V end was cut by 1 base, the J end by 4 bases, with 10 bases between. The length of the CDR3 is 14 residues. The study, taken as a whole, reports: Higher clonality and more expanded CD8+ clones appeared in lesional than normal scalp.

This chain joins TRBV4-1 and TRBJ1-1; D ambiguous. This sample comprised CD4+ T cells sorted from blood, obtained at approximately week 30, from a patient treated with tofacitinib. The clonotype comes from a human donor with alopecia areata. CDR3 DNA: TGCGCCAGCAGCCAAGGTCACCGAGGCACTGAAGCTTTCTTT. Translated: CASSQGHRGTEAFF.